The clone carrying this T cell receptor (beta chain) was observed a few times. Its target is unknown. This sample is drawn from a study of response to subunit inactivated influenza vaccine. TCRdb called the RT-PCR reads again in MiXCR, with one record for every CDR3 protein. The table lists 300,000 to 350,000 distinct CDR3 sequences, about a fifth of them singletons, with about 10% in the top ten. Study-wide findings and caveats: Authors suggested each seasonal influenza vaccination recruits few new T cells.

Trimming cost V 0 bases and J 0 bases, with 9 bases left between them. This CDR3 contains 15 residues. Germline V gene sequence: CDR1 KGHSY, CDR2 FQNENV. Source: PBMCs from blood, taken 21 months after vaccination. The TCR was taken from a man between 50 and 69 years old who received an inactivated influenza vaccine. J is TRBJ2-7 and V is TRBV16; no reliable D call. The CDR3, as DNA: TGTGCCAGCAGCCAATCAAGGGTCAACTCCTACGAGCAGTACTTC. Its protein product is CASSQSRVNSYEQYF.